This T cell receptor (beta chain) was identified during a study of post-analysis software for immune sequencing data. Regarding the study as a whole: Patients used about five TRBV segments, including TRBV5-6, TRBV5-1 and TRBV20-1, more often than controls. By F measure, samples from a shared preparation batch strongly co-clustered.

On this clonotype itself: What it binds is not known.

Researchers reported that TCR beta cDNA libraries carried unique molecular identifiers. Starting from roughly 1.1 to 9.2 million T cells, the study yielded 500,000 or so cDNA molecules. In TCRdb, the PCR reads were re-called with MiXCR into one record per CDR3 protein. The top ten clones hold about 6% of a sample with roughly 540,000 distinct CDR3 sequences, approximately 31% of them seen once. The CDR3 extends over 13 amino acids. Trimming at V came to 10 bases and at J to 5 bases, leaving 10 bases not matched to a gene. Per the germline V gene, CDR1 is SGHDN and CDR2 is FVKESK. Specimen: blood. This sequence was found in a girl aged 2-17 years with multiple sclerosis. The chain recombines TRBV14 with TRBJ2-5, with 7 bases fitting TRBD2. The CDR3 DNA is TGTGCCACCGGGGCGGGAGCCCGGGAGACCCAGTACTTC. Protein product: CATGAGARETQYF.